This TCR beta chain was captured by sequencing in a study of blood T cell repertoires in COVID-19. Looking at the study overall: T cells, B-cell-depleted T cells, or PBMCs provided the cDNA or gDNA that served as material.

Trimming cost V 4 bases and J 2 bases, with 11 bases left between them. Germline V gene sequence: CDR1 KGHDR, CDR2 SFDVKD. The length of the CDR3 is 15 residues. Participants spanned ages about 18 to 90 years and resided in 24 US areas. Recovered status in Cohort 3 required two negative PCRs, clearance, or symptom resolution. This table comes from immunoSEQ multiplex PCR, and its TCRdb copy is limited to in-frame clones, with some not included. The sample contains 300,000 or so clones, around nine tenths of which appear only once. The chain couples TRBV24-1 to TRBJ2-1, with D unresolved. Material: PBMCs or T cells enriched from blood (not recorded which). This clonotype was obtained from a woman aged 30 to 39 who had recovered from COVID-19. CDR3 loop: CATSEPRGAYNEQFF. The CDR3 region has the DNA TGTGCCACCAGTGAACCTAGAGGAGCCTACAATGAGCAGTTCTTC.